A single sample is the source of the 3 T cell receptor beta chains below, sequenced in a study of blood T cell repertoires in COVID-19. Some clones are missing from TCRdb's copy, which holds only in-frame ones; the method was immunoSEQ multiplex PCR. The profile shows 280,000 or so clones, roughly 88% of them singletons. The specimen sequenced was peripheral blood. All receptors come from a woman in her 30s who had recovered from COVID-19.

CDR3 DNA: TGTGCCAGCAGCTCCGGGACAGGGTATACTGAAGCTTTCTTT. Residues: CASSSGTGYTEAFF. The V call is TRBV9, the J call TRBJ1-1; 9 bases are shared with TRBD1. The J segment lost 5 bases and the V segment lost 4 bases, leaving 6 bases of the junction unmatched. Germline V gene lookup returns CDR1 SGDLS and CDR2 YYNGEE. The CDR3 length is 14 residues.

The rearrangement joins TRBV2 to TRBJ2-3; 7 bases align to TRBD2. Losses at the gene ends were 0 bases for V and 2 bases for J; bases not matched to a gene: 8. CDR1 is SNHLY and CDR2 is FYNNEI in the germline V gene. The CDR3 length is 17 residues. CDR3 bases: TGTGCCAGCAGTGAAGCGTTCCAGCGGGGAATCACAGATACGCAGTATTTT. Its translation: CASSEAFQRGITDTQYF.

This clone showed up just once. This chain joins TRBV28 and TRBJ2-5, with TRBD1 as a possible D gene (6 bases). The CDR3 has 14 amino acids. Germline CDR1 reads MDHEN; CDR2 reads SYDVKM. V lost 7 bases and J 5 bases, leaving 17 bases between the germline ends. CDR3 nucleotides: TGTGCCAGCAAAGGGGGTGGCGGGTGGGAGACCCAGTACTTC. This gives the protein CASKGGGGWETQYF.